The present T cell receptor (beta chain) was sequenced within a study of blood T cell repertoires in COVID-19 (dated by TCRdb to 2020 to 2021). At the level of the whole study: Samples covering the acute and convalescent phases of COVID-19 were provided by collaborators in the United States, Italy and Spain. The material from the prospective study consisted of cDNA or gDNA derived from T cells, B-cell-depleted T cells, or PBMCs. Subjects who had been exposed to COVID-19, were actively infected with it, or had recovered from it provided the deeply sampled blood TCRbeta repertoires that made up the dataset. The repertoires were released in a freely available public database intended as a resource for research on the immune response to SARS-CoV-2. Samples were obtained from the ongoing ImmuneRACE study (first 160 participants) and from some 1,200 subjects provided by 6 global collaborators. A de-identified subject ID, COVID-19 status, age in years and sex were almost always included in the sample metadata. Where HLA class I and class II types were available, the types were taken from metadata supplied by the sample provider, not from assay-based typing.

Ends trimmed: V by 6 bases, J by 4 bases; bases unmatched to a gene: 8. The CDR1 and CDR2 encoded by the germline V gene are MNHEY and SVGAGI. The CDR3 starts with the cysteine, ends with the phenylalanine, and has 14 residues. The DNA shown is the 42-base CDR3, in frame from base 1. What the study reported, not specific to this receptor: The amount of clinical and demographic metadata varied by source and participant and was provided uncurated.

About this clone itself: This receptor's antigen is unknown. There are no base qualities to consult, and no much larger clone falls within one base.

In Seattle, one collaborating source enrolled patients while the infection was active and tracked those patients longitudinally over the course of disease. Whole blood was collected in K2EDTA tubes by collaborating institutions according to the institutions' own protocols. For TCRbeta analysis, collaborators shipped samples in one of three forms: frozen whole blood, isolated PBMCs, or DNA extracted from either of those sample types. The immunoSEQ Assay, a bias-controlled multiplex PCR, was used to amplify TCRbeta CDR3 regions from genomic DNA. The authors processed their data as follows. The number of nucleated cells in each sample was estimated by amplification of reference gene primers within the assay. To quantify the absolute abundance of each unique TCRbeta CDR3 rearrangement, sequence reads were collapsed and filtered. Productive Simpson clonality was computed per sample as the square root of Simpson's diversity index over productive rearrangements. TCRdb provides this immuneACCESS table in a form limited to in-frame rearrangements. Some clones are lacking; in checked studies, under half of them reflect an unresolved V gene, and why the rest are absent is not known. The DNA was the basis for D and trimming; V, J and clone size are from that table. A total of 400,000 to 450,000 clones appear in this sample, 88% of them only once. The ten largest clonotypes hold roughly 13% of the sample.

Material: peripheral blood. The V gene is TRBV6-5 and the J gene is TRBJ2-7; 8 bases in the junction line up with TRBD1. The TCR comes from a woman aged 45-59 years with COVID-19, enrolled during active disease. The CDR3 corresponds to CASRHGQGWYEQYF. The sequenced DNA is TGTGCCAGCAGACACGGACAGGGCTGGTACGAGCAGTACTTC.